Shown below are 20 T cell receptor beta chains from a single sample sequenced in a study of regulatory T cells. The study's findings and limits: Hydrophobic residues at CDR3 positions 6 and 7 were enriched in conventional CD4+ T cells of CD3G-deficient patients.

The primer mix had 52 TRBV and 13 TRBJ primers. Here immunoSEQ multiplex PCR was the method, and the copy in TCRdb shows in-frame clones only, minus some. The table lists some 30,000 clones, over 90% of them singletons. No antigen has been assigned to these receptors. Sequencing input: conventional CD4+ T cells sorted from blood. The receptors stem from a child aged 2-15 years with CD3G deficiency.

The rearrangement links TRBV19 to TRBJ1-1, with a weak D call TRBD1 (5 bases). Germline V CDR1 and CDR2: LNHDA, SQIVND (reference sequence). With 5 bases removed from V and 5 bases from J, the gap between germline ends came to 12 bases. There are 13 residues in the CDR3. DNA for the CDR3: TGTGCCAGTAGTCGCCAGGGTGGGACTGAAGCTTTCTTT. It is translated as CASSRQGGTEAFF.

The V and J genes are TRBV28 and TRBJ2-7; the match to TRBD2 covers 11 bases. V shed 3 bases and J 3 bases; nucleotides not matched to a gene: 10. Germline CDR1 and CDR2: MDHEN and SYDVKM. The CDR3 is 17 amino acids. The CDR3 DNA follows: TGTGCCAGCAGTTTGTCCCCCGGGACTAGCGGATTCTACGAGCAGTACTTC. It specifies CASSLSPGTSGFYEQYF.

This chain connects TRBV28 to TRBJ2-6; 8 bases map to TRBD1. The CDR3 runs to 16 residues. J was trimmed by 1 base and V by 5 bases; bases with no gene match: 4. Germline assignment: CDR1 MDHEN and CDR2 SYDVKM. CDR3 DNA sequence: TGTGCCAGCAGTCGGACAGGGAGATCTGGGGCCAACGTCCTGACTTTC. Its translation: CASSRTGRSGANVLTF.

The chain is built from TRBV28 and TRBJ1-2, with D tentatively TRBD1 (5 bases). Germline V gives CDR1 MDHEN, CDR2 SYDVKM. This CDR3 comprises 17 residues. V shed 3 bases and J shed 7 bases, with 24 bases lying between them. CDR3 sequence: CASSFSGTSLMFRGYTF. DNA for the CDR3: TGTGCCAGCAGTTTCTCCGGGACGTCACTTATGTTTCGTGGCTACACCTTC.

The rearrangement links TRBV28 to TRBJ2-7; 7 bases agree with TRBD2. CDR3 length: 15 amino acids. The ends lost 4 bases at V and 2 bases at J; junction bases unmatched: 8. Germline loops: CDR1 MDHEN, CDR2 SYDVKM. CDR3 in DNA: TGTGCCAGCAGTTCTAGCGGAGCAGTCACCTACGAGCAGTACTTC. Translating it yields CASSSSGAVTYEQYF.

The CDR3 region has the DNA TGTGCCAGCAGTACAGGGGGCGGATACGAGCAGTACTTC. Protein product: CASSTGGGYEQYF. The chain is built from TRBV28 and TRBJ2-7, with 9 bases identical to TRBD1. The trim removed 5 bases at V and 4 bases at J, leaving 3 bases unmatched. The CDR3 runs 13 residues. Looked up from germline, CDR1 is MDHEN and CDR2 is SYDVKM.

V usage is TRBV27 and J usage is TRBJ2-5, with D unresolved. The J call may be in error: the DNA end matches TRBJ2-7 better. In germline, CDR1 is MNHEY, CDR2 SMNVEV (reference sequence). This CDR3 has 13 residues. The CDR3 DNA follows: TGTGCCAGCAGTTTAAAGCAGGCCTACGAGCAGTACTTC. Protein product: CASSLKQAYEQYF.

The rearrangement joins TRBV6-1 to TRBJ1-4; 7 bases line up with TRBD1. The CDR3 spans 13 residues. Losses at the gene ends were 6 bases for V and 6 bases for J; bases not matched to a gene: 4. Germline V gene lookup returns CDR1 MNHNS and CDR2 SASEGT. In DNA form, the CDR3 reads TGTGCCAGCAGGCGCCAGGGGGATGAAAAACTGTTTTTT. The encoded protein is CASRRQGDEKLFF.

This clone was seen a few times. The V gene is TRBV11-2, the J gene TRBJ2-3, with D hard to call. Per the germline V gene, CDR1 is SGHAT and CDR2 is FQNNGV. Between the trimmed V and J ends, which lost 0 bases and 2 bases, there was a span of 24 bases. This CDR3 spans 20 amino acids. CDR3 in amino acids: CASSLDWPELQPQTTDTQYF. The CDR3, as DNA: TGTGCCAGCAGCTTAGATTGGCCCGAACTTCAGCCTCAGACCACAGATACGCAGTATTTT.

This chain uses TRBV28 with TRBJ2-7, with no clear D. With 10 bases removed from V and 0 bases from J, the gap between germline ends came to 7 bases. The CDR3 loop spans 11 amino acids. The germline V gene encodes CDR1 MDHEN and CDR2 SYDVKM. The CDR3 is CATASSYEQYF. Written as DNA, the CDR3 is TGTGCCACAGCTAGCTCCTACGAGCAGTACTTC.

This sequence joins TRBV6-1 and TRBJ1-2; 7 positions match TRBD1. CDR1 and CDR2 from the germline V gene are MNHNS and SASEGT. V was clipped by 2 bases and J by 7 bases; unmatched bases: 10. The CDR3 is made up of 15 amino acids. Written as DNA, the CDR3 is TGTGCCAGCAGTGAACTCCTGACAGGGCGTCCTGGCTACACCTTC. Protein: CASSELLTGRPGYTF.

This chain links TRBV6-1 with TRBJ1-6, with 8 bases that match TRBD1. The CDR3 length is 15 residues. Germline CDR1 and CDR2: MNHNS and SASEGT. The ends lost 1 base at V and 12 bases at J; junction bases unmatched: 8. This chain's CDR3 is CASSEVLGQAVPLHF. The CDR3 coding sequence is TGTGCCAGCAGTGAAGTATTGGGACAGGCGGTACCCCTCCACTTT.

This clone was recorded a few times. The V and J genes are TRBV19 and TRBJ2-2, with 7 bases identical to TRBD2. V trimming: 5 bases; J trimming: 4 bases; junction bases outside the gene matches: 10. The CDR3 is 16 amino acids. Looked up from germline, CDR1 is LNHDA and CDR2 is SQIVND (reference sequence). The CDR3 DNA reads as TGTGCCAGTAGTTTCGGGACCCGCGGGGGCACCGGGGAGCTGTTTTTT. Its protein product is CASSFGTRGGTGELFF.

The CDR3 DNA sequence: TGTGCCAGCAAGAAGGACCTTAACTATGGCTACACCTTC. This codes for CASKKDLNYGYTF. The chain uses TRBV6-1 and TRBJ1-2; D is uncertain. The germline V gene has CDR1 MNHNS and CDR2 SASEGT. The CDR3 runs to 13 residues. Trimming left V 7 bases short and J 1 base short, with 10 bases between.

The V and J genes are TRBV6-6 and TRBJ2-1; 13 bases are a match to TRBD2. Trimming took 5 bases from V and 7 from J; bases not matched to a gene: 5. CDR3 length: 15 amino acids. Germline V gene data show CDR1 as MNHNY and CDR2 as SVGAGI (reference sequence). The CDR3 sequence is CASSQGLAGSNEQFF. CDR3 nucleotide sequence: TGTGCCAGCAGTCAGGGACTAGCGGGATCAAATGAGCAGTTCTTC.

The CDR3 is CASSPGGTSGIGTQYF. The DNA for the CDR3 is TGTGCCAGCAGCCCCGGCGGGACTAGCGGGATTGGGACCCAGTACTTC. The V gene is TRBV28, the J gene TRBJ2-5; 13 bases map to TRBD2. The germline V gene has CDR1 MDHEN and CDR2 SYDVKM. The CDR3 is 16 residues long. The ends lost 6 bases at V and 7 bases at J; junction bases unmatched: 11.

This rearrangement joins TRBV28 to TRBJ2-1; D is perhaps TRBD2 (5 bases). Germline loops: CDR1 MDHEN, CDR2 SYDVKM. V was pared by 2 bases and J by 1 base, with 6 bases between. The CDR3 is 14 residues long. The DNA of the CDR3 is TGTGCCAGCAGTTTACGGGGTTCCTACAATGAGCAGTTCTTC. This gives the protein CASSLRGSYNEQFF.

This sequence joins TRBV6-6 and TRBJ1-1; 7 bases fit TRBD1. The V segment lost 3 bases and the J segment 4 bases; nucleotides outside the gene matches: 8. The CDR3 is made up of 15 amino acids. Germline CDR1 is MNHNY and CDR2 is SVGAGI (reference sequence). The CDR3, as DNA: TGTGCCAGCAGTTATCCTGGAAAGGGGGCCACTGAAGCTTTCTTT. Protein sequence: CASSYPGKGATEAFF.

V is TRBV28 and J is TRBJ2-7; 7 nucleotides match TRBD2. CDR1 MDHEN and CDR2 SYDVKM come from the germline V gene. Trimming removed 5 bases from V and 0 bases from J; junction bases left unmatched: 4. This CDR3 is built from 14 residues. The CDR3: CASSESGTSYEQYF. CDR3 DNA: TGTGCCAGCAGTGAAAGCGGGACCTCCTACGAGCAGTACTTC.

The genes are TRBV28 and TRBJ1-2; unclear D gene. V was shortened by 6 bases and J by 0 bases, with 5 bases between the two germline ends. Germline V CDR1 and CDR2: MDHEN, SYDVKM. The CDR3 has 12 amino acids. The chain's CDR3 is CASSLANYGYTF. In DNA form, the CDR3 reads TGTGCCAGCAGCCTCGCTAACTATGGCTACACCTTC.